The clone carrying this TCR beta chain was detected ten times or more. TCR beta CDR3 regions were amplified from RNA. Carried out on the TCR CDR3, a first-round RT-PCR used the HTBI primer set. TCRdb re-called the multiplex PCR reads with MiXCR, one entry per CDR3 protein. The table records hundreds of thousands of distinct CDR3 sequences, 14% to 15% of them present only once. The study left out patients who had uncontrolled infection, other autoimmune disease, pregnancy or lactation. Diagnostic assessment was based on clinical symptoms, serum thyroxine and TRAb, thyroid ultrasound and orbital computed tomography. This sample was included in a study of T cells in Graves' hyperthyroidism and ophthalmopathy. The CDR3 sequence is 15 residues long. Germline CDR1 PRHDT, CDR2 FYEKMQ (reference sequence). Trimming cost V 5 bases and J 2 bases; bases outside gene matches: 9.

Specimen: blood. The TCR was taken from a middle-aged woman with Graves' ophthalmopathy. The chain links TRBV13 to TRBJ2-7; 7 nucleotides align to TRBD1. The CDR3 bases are TGTGCCAGCAGCCGTCAAGGGACAGCTGCCTACGAGCAGTACTTC. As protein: CASSRQGTAAYEQYF.